The 31 T cell receptor beta chains below come from one sample, sequenced in a study of cytomegalovirus exposure and HLA in healthy donors. The PCR ran on 60 Vbeta and 13 Jbeta primers. Repertoires were generated with immunoSEQ multiplex PCR, while TCRdb's copy carries only in-frame clones and drops some. The sample shows roughly 80,000 clones, under 70% of them seen only once. The specimen sequenced was PBMCs. Source of these receptors: a woman in her fifties or sixties in good health and CMV-seropositive.

This clone has a single count. The chain has TRBV6-1 and TRBJ2-7, with D uncertain. Trimming cost V 6 bases and J 0 bases, with 9 bases left between them. The CDR3 totals 13 residues. Germline lookup yields CDR1 MNHNS and CDR2 SASEGT. Here the CDR3 DNA reads TGTGCCAGCAGGAGGTCCAGCTCCTACGAGCAGTACGTC. Translating it yields CASRRSSSYEQYV.

This clone was recorded once. The V gene is TRBV6-5, the J gene TRBJ2-1; D possibly corresponds to TRBD1 (6 bases). CDR1 MNHEY and CDR2 SVGAGI come from the germline V gene. V was trimmed by 5 bases and J by 9 bases, leaving 17 bases between them. This CDR3 spans 14 amino acids. The DNA of the CDR3 is TGTGCCAGCAGTGTTAGTTACCAGGGGAGTGAGCAGTTCTTC. Encoded protein: CASSVSYQGSEQFF.

This sequence joins TRBV11-3 and TRBJ2-3; 9 bases are shared with TRBD1. The CDR3 length is 15 residues. Trimming removed 5 bases from V and 2 bases from J; junction bases left unmatched: 5. CDR1 and CDR2 (germline): SGHNT, YENEEA. CDR3 sequence (DNA): TGTGCCAGCAGCCCCCGGACAGGGGCCACAGATACGCAGTATTTT. Its translation: CASSPRTGATDTQYF. The entire variable domain, with the rest obtained from reference TRBV11-3 and TRBJ2-3, is as follows: EAGVVQSPRYKIIEKKQPVAFWCNPISGHNTLYWYLQNLGQGPELLIRYENEEAVDDSQLPKDRFSAERLKGVDSTLKIQPAELGDSAVYLCASSPRTGATDTQYFGPGTRLTVL.

The chain has TRBV19 and TRBJ1-4; 8 nucleotides agree with TRBD1. The V gene end was trimmed by 3 bases and the J gene end by 1 base; junction bases not matched to a gene: 7. Per the germline V gene, CDR1 is LNHDA and CDR2 is SQIVND (reference sequence). The length of the CDR3 is 17 residues. CDR3 sequence (DNA): TGTGCCAGTAGTATTACAGGGGGTGGTATAACTAATGAAAAACTGTTTTTT. This translates into CASSITGGGITNEKLFF. Full variable domain (outside the CDR3, taken from reference TRBV19 and TRBJ1-4): DGGITQSPKYLFRKEGQNVTLSCEQNLNHDAMYWYRQDPGQGLRLIYYSQIVNDFQKGDIAEGYSVSREKKESFPLTVTSAQKNPTAFYLCASSITGGGITNEKLFFGSGTQLSVL.

As for this clone: This sample includes further DNA sequences coding for the same CDR3. This rearrangement joins TRBV10-1 to TRBJ2-5; D is uncertain. V was shortened by 5 bases and J by 3 bases, with 10 bases between the two germline ends. The CDR3 length is 13 residues. Germline V lookup: CDR1 WNHNN, CDR2 SYGVQD (reference sequence). In DNA, the CDR3 is TGCGCCAGCAGTCCCCAACGGGAAGAGACCCAGTACTTC. It specifies CASSPQREETQYF.

J is TRBJ1-1 and V is TRBV5-1; D is ambiguous. In germline, CDR1 is SGHRS, CDR2 YFSETQ. The CDR3 spans 12 residues. V gave up 0 bases and J gave up 7 bases, with 7 bases separating them. The CDR3 nucleotides read TGCGCCAGCAGCTTGGAAGGGAGTGAAGCTTTCTTT. Protein product: CASSLEGSEAFF. The variable domain in full, completed from reference TRBV5-1 and TRBJ1-1, reads KAGVTQTPRYLIKTRGQQVTLSCSPISGHRSVSWYQQTPGQGLQFLFEYFSETQRNKGNFPGRFSGRQFSNSRSEMNVSTLELGDSALYLCASSLEGSEAFFGQGTRLTVV.

This clone appeared once. The J gene is TRBJ1-1, the V gene TRBV11-2; D unresolved. Looked up from germline, CDR1 is SGHAT and CDR2 is FQNNGV. This CDR3 is built from 10 residues. Trimming shortened V by 0 bases and J by 11 bases, and 4 bases separated the two germline ends. The CDR3 sequence: CASSLDRAFF. In DNA form, the CDR3 reads TGTGCCAGCAGCTTAGATCGGGCTTTCTTT. The variable domain in full, completed from reference TRBV11-2 and TRBJ1-1, reads EAGVAQSPRYKIIEKRQSVAFWCNPISGHATLYWYQQILGQGPKLLIQFQNNGVVDDSQLPKDRFSAERLKGVDSTLKIQPAKLEDSAVYLCASSLDRAFFGQGTRLTVV.

The chain combines TRBV7-9 with TRBJ2-5; D call uncertain. V was shortened by 2 bases and J by 3 bases, with 7 bases between the two germline ends. Germline CDR1 SEHNR, CDR2 FQNEAQ (reference sequence). This CDR3 has 13 amino acids. CDR3 in DNA: TGTGCCAGCAGCTTACCGGGTAAAGAGACCCAGTACTTC. It is translated as CASSLPGKETQYF. Using reference TRBV7-9 and TRBJ2-5 for the parts outside the CDR3, the full variable domain is DTGVSQNPRHKITKRGQNVTFRCDPISEHNRLYWYRQTLGQGPEFLTYFQNEAQLEKSRLLSDRFSAERPKGSFSTLEIQRTEQGDSAMYLCASSLPGKETQYFGPGTRLLVL.

The chain couples TRBV6-1 to TRBJ2-1, with 9 bases that match TRBD1. J lost 3 bases, V lost 2 bases, and 11 bases had no gene match. The V gene's germline CDR1 is MNHNS and CDR2 SASEGT. This CDR3 has 18 amino acids. This CDR3 is CASSELLVGQGFYNEQFF. Here the CDR3 DNA reads TGTGCCAGCAGTGAACTTTTGGTAGGACAGGGGTTCTACAATGAGCAGTTCTTC.

The gene calls are TRBV18 and TRBJ1-5, with D hard to call. V dropped 3 bases and J dropped 4 bases, with 10 bases sitting between them. The CDR3 loop spans 14 amino acids. Per the germline V gene, CDR1 is KGHSH and CDR2 is LQKENI. Here the CDR3 reads CASSPGMGNQPQHF. The CDR3 coding sequence is TGTGCCAGCTCACCCGGGATGGGTAATCAGCCCCAGCATTTT.

J is TRBJ1-2 and V is TRBV5-6; D is undetermined. Germline V CDR1 and CDR2: SGHDT, YYEEEE. The V and J ends lost 4 bases and 5 bases respectively, with 9 bases between them. This CDR3 contains 12 residues. The CDR3 region has the DNA TGTGCCAGCAGCCCCCGGGATTATGGCTACACCTTC. This codes for CASSPRDYGYTF. The whole variable domain, remainder taken from reference TRBV5-6 and TRBJ1-2, is DAGVTQSPTHLIKTRGQQVTLRCSPKSGHDTVSWYQQALGQGPQFIFQYYEEEERQRGNFPDRFSGHQFPNYSSELNVNALLLGDSALYLCASSPRDYGYTFGSGTRLTVV.

The chain couples TRBV13 to TRBJ2-5; TRBD2 aligns across 10 bases. The V segment lost 4 bases and the J segment 5 bases; nucleotides outside the gene matches: 4. The germline V gene encodes CDR1 PRHDT and CDR2 FYEKMQ (reference sequence). This CDR3 has 14 amino acids. In DNA, the CDR3 is TGTGCCAGCAGCTCAGCGGGGGGGCAGGAGACCCAGTACTTC. Its translation is CASSSAGGQETQYF.

The chain recombines TRBV28 with TRBJ2-1; unclear D gene. The V gene lost 5 bases and the J gene lost 4 bases, with 15 bases spanning the gap. Germline V CDR1 and CDR2: MDHEN, SYDVKM. This CDR3 has 15 residues. CDR3 amino acids: CASSLRSNVYNEQFF. The CDR3 DNA follows: TGTGCCAGCAGTCTAAGGAGTAACGTTTACAATGAGCAGTTCTTC.

This clone turned up a few times. The V and J genes are TRBV7-2 and TRBJ2-7; D possibly corresponds to TRBD1 (5 bases). Germline assignment: CDR1 SGHTA and CDR2 FQGNSA. V lost 7 bases and J 6 bases, leaving 19 bases between the germline ends. The length of the CDR3 is 14 residues. The CDR3 spells CASNTVAGMGEQYF. The CDR3 DNA sequence: TGTGCCAGCAACACTGTGGCAGGGATGGGCGAGCAGTACTTC.

In its sample, this clone was seen a few times. This rearrangement joins TRBV13 to TRBJ1-1; no clear D. Trimming pared 4 bases from V and 0 bases from J, leaving 15 bases between. In germline, CDR1 is PRHDT, CDR2 FYEKMQ (reference sequence). The CDR3 is 16 residues long. CDR3 loop: CASSSRRRVVNTEAFF. The CDR3 nucleotides read TGTGCCAGCAGCTCCCGACGGAGAGTCGTGAACACTGAAGCTTTCTTT.

A few counts support this clone. The chain combines TRBV5-1 with TRBJ2-3, with TRBD1 matching 8 bases. The J segment lost 5 bases and the V segment lost 0 bases, leaving 8 bases of the junction unmatched. Germline CDR1 and CDR2: SGHRS and YFSETQ. CDR3 length equals 16 residues. The CDR3 nucleotides are TGCGCCAGCAGCTTGGTGCAGGGGGCTGGAAAAGATACGCAGTATTTT. Translated, it gives CASSLVQGAGKDTQYF.

This clone was counted once. This sequence joins TRBV28 and TRBJ1-3, with a weak D call TRBD1 (6 bases). Germline-derived CDR1 and CDR2 are MDHEN and SYDVKM. The V end lost 2 bases, the J end lost 2 bases, and 10 bases lay between the germline ends. This CDR3 is built from 15 residues. The CDR3 is CASSLTGKTGNTIYF. CDR3 coding DNA: TGTGCCAGCAGTTTAACAGGGAAGACTGGAAACACCATATATTTT.

As for this clone: One end of the junction fails to match germline, which may point to a read error. The rearrangement uses TRBV6-5 and TRBJ1-2; 8 bases agree with TRBD1. In germline, CDR1 is MNHEY, CDR2 SVGAGI. CDR3 length equals 15 residues. The CDR3 reads CTSSAVMTGDNGYTF. The CDR3 coding sequence is TGTACCAGCAGTGCCGTTATGACAGGGGATAATGGCTACACCTTC.

V and J are TRBV4-1 and TRBJ1-2; 10 bases agree with TRBD1. This CDR3 is 16 amino acids long. Germline V gives CDR1 MGHRA, CDR2 YSYEKL. J gave up 3 bases and V 4 bases, and 8 bases lay outside the gene matches. In nucleotides, the CDR3 is TGCGCCAGCAGCCTCGTGACAGGGGGCTCGGACTATGGCTACACCTTC. As protein: CASSLVTGGSDYGYTF.

The rearrangement links TRBV9 to TRBJ2-5; D gene unclear. The CDR3 length is 13 residues. V dropped 4 bases and J dropped 9 bases, with 16 bases sitting between them. The germline V gene encodes CDR1 SGDLS and CDR2 YYNGEE. The CDR3 loop reads CASSPRGLVAQYF. DNA for the CDR3: TGTGCCAGCAGCCCCCGCGGCCTCGTGGCCCAGTACTTC.

The chain combines TRBV6-1 with TRBJ2-3; 10 nucleotides match TRBD2. V lost 7 bases and J lost 2; bases outside the gene matches: 6. The V gene's germline CDR1 is MNHNS and CDR2 SASEGT. This CDR3 contains 15 residues. The CDR3 nucleotides are TGTGCCAGCAAAAAGACTAGCGGGTACACAGATACGCAGTATTTT. It is translated as CASKKTSGYTDTQYF.

This clone was seen a single time. The chain has TRBV7-2 and TRBJ2-7; 8 bases are shared with TRBD2. This CDR3 contains 18 residues. Germline CDR1 reads SGHTA; CDR2 reads FQGNSA. Losses at the gene ends were 0 bases for V and 2 bases for J; bases not matched to a gene: 12. As DNA, the CDR3 is TGTGCCAGCAGCTTAGCAGGAGCGGGGGAACTCTACCCCTACGAGCAGTACGTC. It translates to CASSLAGAGELYPYEQYV.

This chain links TRBV18 with TRBJ1-4, with 8 bases identical to TRBD1. The CDR3 length is 14 residues. With V trimmed by 3 bases and J by 6 bases, 3 bases remained unmatched. CDR1 and CDR2 from the germline V gene are KGHSH and LQKENI. The CDR3 nucleotides are TGTGCCAGCTCACCCCTGGACAGGGATGAAAAACTGTTTTTT. It specifies CASSPLDRDEKLFF. The entire variable domain, with the rest obtained from reference TRBV18 and TRBJ1-4, is as follows: NAGVMQNPRHLVRRRGQEARLRCSPMKGHSHVYWYRQLPEEGLKFMVYLQKENIIDESGMPKERFSAEFPKEGPSILRIQQVVRGDSAAYFCASSPLDRDEKLFFGSGTQLSVL.

The rearrangement links TRBV5-1 to TRBJ1-1; tentatively, D is TRBD1 (6 bases). V was pared by 0 bases and J by 5 bases, with 17 bases between. There are 16 residues in the CDR3. CDR1 SGHRS and CDR2 YFSETQ come from the germline V gene. The CDR3 region is CASSLATGARGTEAFF. In DNA, the CDR3 is TGCGCCAGCAGCTTGGCCACGGGGGCGCGGGGGACTGAAGCTTTCTTT.

The genes are TRBV25-1 and TRBJ1-2; D not certain. V gave up 1 base and J gave up 6 bases, with 12 bases separating them. Germline CDR1 is MGHDK and CDR2 is SYGVNS. The CDR3 contains 14 residues. The chain's CDR3 is CASSESLGRDGYTF. The CDR3 nucleotides read TGTGCCAGCAGTGAATCTCTGGGGAGGGATGGCTACACCTTC.

The V gene is TRBV7-2, the J gene TRBJ2-1; 7 bases map to TRBD1. After removal of 6 bases from V and 5 bases from J, the junction contained 13 bases not matched to a gene. This CDR3 region has 16 residues. Germline-derived CDR1 and CDR2 are SGHTA and FQGNSA. CDR3 sequence: CASSRAGGVGDNEQFF. Written as DNA, the CDR3 is TGTGCCAGCAGTCGAGCAGGGGGAGTGGGGGACAATGAGCAGTTCTTC.

J is TRBJ2-5 and V is TRBV7-9; 9 positions match TRBD1. The V and J ends lost 2 bases and 2 bases, in that order; junction bases with no gene match: 3. This CDR3 has 15 amino acids. The germline CDR1 and CDR2 sequences are SEHNR and FQNEAQ (reference sequence). DNA for the CDR3: TGTGCCAGCAGCTTAATTGACAGGGGGCAAGAGACCCAGTACTTC. It encodes CASSLIDRGQETQYF.

To note about this clone: At one boundary the junction diverges from the germline segment, which might be a read error. The CDR3 spells CSSSSGGLAGEETQYF. As DNA, the CDR3 is TGTTCCAGCAGCTCGGGCGGGCTAGCGGGAGAAGAGACCCAGTACTTC. The rearrangement uses TRBV7-9 and TRBJ2-5; 10 nucleotides agree with TRBD2. CDR1 is SEHNR, CDR2 FQNEAQ, per germline (reference sequence). This CDR3 has 16 amino acids.

The rearrangement links TRBV11-2 to TRBJ2-1; 8 bases align to TRBD2. V trimming: 2 bases; J trimming: 2 bases; junction bases outside the gene matches: 2. The CDR3 spans 15 residues. CDR1 and CDR2 from the germline V gene are SGHAT and FQNNGV. Here the CDR3 reads CASSLNGGAYNEQFF. CDR3 nucleotides: TGTGCCAGCAGCTTAAACGGGGGGGCCTACAATGAGCAGTTCTTC.

The table lists this clone with a count of one. V is TRBV28 and J is TRBJ1-5, with D maybe TRBD1 (6 bases). This CDR3 region has 17 residues. CDR1 is MDHEN, CDR2 SYDVKM, per germline. V was shortened by 3 bases and J by 3 bases, with 18 bases between the two germline ends. CDR3 amino acids: CASSFGGVGGFNQPQHF. The CDR3 DNA reads as TGTGCCAGCAGTTTCGGGGGGGTAGGGGGGTTCAATCAGCCCCAGCATTTT.

In this sample, this clone turned up once. The J gene is TRBJ2-1, the V gene TRBV7-9; 8 nucleotides agree with TRBD2. CDR3 length: 15 amino acids. CDR1 and CDR2 from the germline V gene are SEHNR and FQNEAQ (reference sequence). Unmatched junction bases numbered 9, after V lost 3 bases and J lost 8 bases. CDR3 sequence (DNA): TGTGCCAGCAGCTTTCGGGCTAGCGGGCTGGATGAGCAGTTCTTC. Amino acids: CASSFRASGLDEQFF.